This T cell receptor beta chain appears in the sequencing data of a study of CD8 T cell repertoires and HIV-1 epitope variants. Turning to the study itself: Controls included no peptide, Ebola AY9 epitope, and a CMV, EBV, flu pool. Tested: three Gag epitope families, Nef HW9 and YT9. Autologous T cell-negative cells served as antigen-presenting cells in equal numbers.

With 6 bases removed from V and 2 bases from J, the gap between germline ends came to 14 bases. CDR3 length: 15 residues. CDR1 and CDR2 (germline): SGHTA, FQGNSA. This clone was counted only a few times. On the immunoSEQ platform, TCR beta CDR3s were sequenced at survey depth. Here immunoSEQ multiplex PCR was the method, and the copy in TCRdb shows in-frame clones only, minus some. Seen here are about 95,000 clones, more than 65% observed once, and the top ten hold 20% to 30%. Sequencing input: uncultured baseline CD8+ T cells from peripheral blood mononuclear cells (PBMCs). The TCR comes from a male donor with HIV. The J gene is TRBJ1-3, the V gene TRBV7-2; unclear D gene. This CDR3 reads CASSPVGFPGNTIYF. In DNA, the CDR3 is TGTGCCAGCAGTCCTGTTGGGTTCCCTGGAAACACCATATATTTT.